This TCR beta chain was recorded in a study of shared clonotypes between healthy human individuals. Regarding the study as a whole: Clonotype sharing across a few donors was observed for 4.5% to 6.5% of naive CD4 clonotypes.

In the case of this clone: Its antigen is unknown.

Free of recent acute infections or vaccinations, the donors were healthy HIV-negative adults. CD4+ cells yielded CD45RA+ naive and CD45RA-negative memory subsets. TCRdb's table, derived via immunoSEQ multiplex PCR, lists solely in-frame clones and lacks some. Here the sample spans about 1.5 million clones, approximately 98% being singletons. The sample comprised naive CD4+ T cells sorted from blood. Described subset: CD45RA+ positively selected. The sequence derives from a man younger than 45 in good health.

CDR3 region: CASSESSVIWWHTEAFF. In DNA form, the CDR3 reads TGCGCCAGCAGTGAGTCGTCGGTCATTTGGTGGCACACTGAAGCTTTCTTT. The chain couples TRBV10-2 to TRBJ1-1; D is unresolved. The CDR3 consists of 17 residues. V was shortened by 0 bases and J by 3 bases, with 17 bases between the two germline ends. CDR1 WSHSY and CDR2 SAAADI come from the germline V gene.